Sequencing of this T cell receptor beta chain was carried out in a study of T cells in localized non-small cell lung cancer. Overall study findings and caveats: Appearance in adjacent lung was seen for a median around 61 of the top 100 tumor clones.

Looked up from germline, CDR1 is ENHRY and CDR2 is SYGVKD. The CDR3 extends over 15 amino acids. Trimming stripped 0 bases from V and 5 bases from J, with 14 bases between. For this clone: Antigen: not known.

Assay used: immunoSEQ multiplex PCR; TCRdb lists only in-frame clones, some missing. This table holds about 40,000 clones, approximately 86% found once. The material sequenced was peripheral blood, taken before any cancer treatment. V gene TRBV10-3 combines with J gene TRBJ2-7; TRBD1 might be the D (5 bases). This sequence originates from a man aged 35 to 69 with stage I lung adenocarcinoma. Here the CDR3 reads CAISESGQGVDEQYF. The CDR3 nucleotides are TGTGCCATCAGTGAGTCGGGGCAGGGTGTGGACGAGCAGTACTTC.